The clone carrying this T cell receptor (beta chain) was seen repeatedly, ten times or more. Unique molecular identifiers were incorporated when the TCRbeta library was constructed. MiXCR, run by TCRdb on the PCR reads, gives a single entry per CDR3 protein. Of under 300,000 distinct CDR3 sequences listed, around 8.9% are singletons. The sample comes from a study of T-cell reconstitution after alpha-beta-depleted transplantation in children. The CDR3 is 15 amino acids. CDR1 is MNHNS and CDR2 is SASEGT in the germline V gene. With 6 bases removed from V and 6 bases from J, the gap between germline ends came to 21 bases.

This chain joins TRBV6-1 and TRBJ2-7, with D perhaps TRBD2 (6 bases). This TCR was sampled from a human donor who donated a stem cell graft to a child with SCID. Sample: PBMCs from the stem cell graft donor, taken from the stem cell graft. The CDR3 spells CASSLNRGSGLEQYF. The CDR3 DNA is TGTGCCAGCAGCTTGAATCGGGGGTCGGGTCTCGAGCAGTACTTC.